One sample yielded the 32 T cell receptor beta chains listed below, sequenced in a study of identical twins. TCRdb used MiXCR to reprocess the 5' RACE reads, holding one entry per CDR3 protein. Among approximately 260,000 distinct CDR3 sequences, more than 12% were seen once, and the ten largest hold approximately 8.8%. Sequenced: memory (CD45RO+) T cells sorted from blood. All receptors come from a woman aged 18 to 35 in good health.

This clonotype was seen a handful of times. The CDR3: CASSPQTGSQETQYF. The CDR3 DNA is TGCGCCAGCAGCCCCCAAACAGGATCACAAGAGACCCAGTACTTC. This chain links TRBV4-1 with TRBJ2-5; a possible D gene is TRBD1 (5 bases). The germline CDR1 and CDR2 sequences are MGHRA and YSYEKL. This CDR3 contains 15 residues. The V gene lost 4 bases and the J gene lost 2 bases, with 14 bases spanning the gap.

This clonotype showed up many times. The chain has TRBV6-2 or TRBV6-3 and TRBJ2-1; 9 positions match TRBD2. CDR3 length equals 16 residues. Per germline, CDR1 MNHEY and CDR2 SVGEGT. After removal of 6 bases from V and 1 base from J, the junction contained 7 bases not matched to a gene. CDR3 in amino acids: CASRGGTSQSYNEQFF. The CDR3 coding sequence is TGTGCCAGCAGAGGGGGGACTAGCCAGTCCTACAATGAGCAGTTCTTC.

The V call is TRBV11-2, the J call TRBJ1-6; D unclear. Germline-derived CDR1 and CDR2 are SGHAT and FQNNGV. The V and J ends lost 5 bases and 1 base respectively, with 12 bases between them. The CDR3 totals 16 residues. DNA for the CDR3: TGTGCCAGCAGCCCGTTGGGGTGGTCCTATAATTCACCCCTCCACTTT. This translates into CASSPLGWSYNSPLHF.

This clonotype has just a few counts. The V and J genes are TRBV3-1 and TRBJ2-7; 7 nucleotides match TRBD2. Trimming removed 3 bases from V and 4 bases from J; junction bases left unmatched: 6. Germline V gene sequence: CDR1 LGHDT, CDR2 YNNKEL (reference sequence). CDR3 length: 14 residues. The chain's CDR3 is CASSQGHSGYEQYF. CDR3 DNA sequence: TGTGCCAGCAGCCAGGGTCATAGCGGGTACGAGCAGTACTTC.

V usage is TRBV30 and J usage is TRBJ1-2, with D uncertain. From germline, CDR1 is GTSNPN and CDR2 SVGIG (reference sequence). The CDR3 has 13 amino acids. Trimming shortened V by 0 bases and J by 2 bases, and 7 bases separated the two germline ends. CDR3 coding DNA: TGTGCCTGGAGTGTAGGGCGGAACTATGGCTACACCTTC. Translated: CAWSVGRNYGYTF.

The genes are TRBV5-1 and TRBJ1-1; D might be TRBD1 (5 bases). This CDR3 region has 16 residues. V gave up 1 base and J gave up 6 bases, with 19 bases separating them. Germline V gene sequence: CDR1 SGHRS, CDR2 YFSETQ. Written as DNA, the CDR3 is TGCGCCAGCAGCTTGATCGGGGGTGGGGGTGTGGCTGAAGCTTTCTTT. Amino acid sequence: CASSLIGGGGVAEAFF.

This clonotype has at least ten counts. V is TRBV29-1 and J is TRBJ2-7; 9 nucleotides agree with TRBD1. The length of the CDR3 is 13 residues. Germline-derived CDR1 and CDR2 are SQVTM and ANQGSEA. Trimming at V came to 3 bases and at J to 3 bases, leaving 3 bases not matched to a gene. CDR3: CSVDRQGGYEQYF. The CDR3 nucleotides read TGCAGCGTTGATAGACAGGGGGGCTACGAGCAGTACTTC.

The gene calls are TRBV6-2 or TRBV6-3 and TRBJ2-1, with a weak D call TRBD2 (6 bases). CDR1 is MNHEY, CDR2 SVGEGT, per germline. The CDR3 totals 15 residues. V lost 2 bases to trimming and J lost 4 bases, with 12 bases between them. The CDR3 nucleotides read TGTGCCAGCAGTTACGGGGCGGGACCGTACAATGAGCAGTTCTTC. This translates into CASSYGAGPYNEQFF.

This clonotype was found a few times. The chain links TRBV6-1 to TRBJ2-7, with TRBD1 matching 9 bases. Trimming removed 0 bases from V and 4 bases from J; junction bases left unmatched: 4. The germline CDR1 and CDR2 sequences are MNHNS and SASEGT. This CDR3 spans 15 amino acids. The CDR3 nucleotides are TGTGCCAGCAGTGAAGCCGGGACAGGGTTGTACGAGCAGTACTTC. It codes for CASSEAGTGLYEQYF.

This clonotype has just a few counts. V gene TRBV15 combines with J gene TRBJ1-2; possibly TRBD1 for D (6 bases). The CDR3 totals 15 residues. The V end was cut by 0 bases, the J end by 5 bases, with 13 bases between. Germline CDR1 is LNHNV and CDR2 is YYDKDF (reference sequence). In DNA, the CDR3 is TGTGCCACCAGCAGAGATCCCCACGGACAGTATGGCTACACCTTC. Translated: CATSRDPHGQYGYTF.

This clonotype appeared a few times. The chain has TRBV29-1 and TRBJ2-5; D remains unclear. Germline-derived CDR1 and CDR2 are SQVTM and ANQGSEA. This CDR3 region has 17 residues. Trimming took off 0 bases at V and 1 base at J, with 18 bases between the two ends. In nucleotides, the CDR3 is TGCAGCGTTGAAGATCAGAGAACGGGCACGAGCCAAGAGACCCAGTACTTC. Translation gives CSVEDQRTGTSQETQYF. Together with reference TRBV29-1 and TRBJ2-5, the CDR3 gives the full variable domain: SAVISQKPSRDICQRGTSLTIQCQVDSQVTMMFWYRQQPGQSLTLIATANQGSEATYESGFVIDKFPISRPNLTFSTLTVSNMSPEDSSIYLCSVEDQRTGTSQETQYFGPGTRLLVL.

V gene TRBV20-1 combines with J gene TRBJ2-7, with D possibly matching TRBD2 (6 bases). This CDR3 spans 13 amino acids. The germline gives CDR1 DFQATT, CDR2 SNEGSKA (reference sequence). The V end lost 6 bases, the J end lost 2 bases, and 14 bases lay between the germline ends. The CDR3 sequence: CSAPGTGAYEQYF. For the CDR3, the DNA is TGCAGTGCCCCGGGGACGGGGGCCTACGAGCAGTACTTC.

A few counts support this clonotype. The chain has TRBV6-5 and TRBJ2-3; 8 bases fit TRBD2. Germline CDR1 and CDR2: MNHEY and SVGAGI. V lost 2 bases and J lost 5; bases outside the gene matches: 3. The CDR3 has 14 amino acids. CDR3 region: CASSYGTRGDTQYF. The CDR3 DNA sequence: TGTGCCAGCAGTTACGGGACTAGAGGAGATACGCAGTATTTT.

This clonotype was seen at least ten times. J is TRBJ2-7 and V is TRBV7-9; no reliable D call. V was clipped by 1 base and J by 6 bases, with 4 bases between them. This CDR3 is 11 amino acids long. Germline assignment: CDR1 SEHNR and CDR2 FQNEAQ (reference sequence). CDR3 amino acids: CASSLGREQYF. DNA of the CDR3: TGTGCCAGCAGCTTAGGACGCGAGCAGTACTTC. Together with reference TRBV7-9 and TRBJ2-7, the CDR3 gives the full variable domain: DTGVSQNPRHKITKRGQNVTFRCDPISEHNRLYWYRQTLGQGPEFLTYFQNEAQLEKSRLLSDRFSAERPKGSFSTLEIQRTEQGDSAMYLCASSLGREQYFGPGTRLTVT.

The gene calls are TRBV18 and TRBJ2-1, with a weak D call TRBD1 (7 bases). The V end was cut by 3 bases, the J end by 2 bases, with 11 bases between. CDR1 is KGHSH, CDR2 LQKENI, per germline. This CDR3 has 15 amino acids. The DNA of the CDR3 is TGTGCCAGCTCACCCGCCAGGGGGGCCTACAATGAGCAGTTCTTC. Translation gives CASSPARGAYNEQFF.

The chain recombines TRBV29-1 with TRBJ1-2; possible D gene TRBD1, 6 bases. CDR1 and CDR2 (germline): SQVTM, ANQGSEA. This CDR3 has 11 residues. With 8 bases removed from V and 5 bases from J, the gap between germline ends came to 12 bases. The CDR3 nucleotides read TGCAGCTCGTGGACAGTTTATGGCTACACCTTC. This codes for CSSWTVYGYTF.

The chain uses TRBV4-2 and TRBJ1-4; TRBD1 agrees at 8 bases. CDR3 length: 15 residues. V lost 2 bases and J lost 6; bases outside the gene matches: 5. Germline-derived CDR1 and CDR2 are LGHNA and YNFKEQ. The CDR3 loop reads CASSQPGQGDEKLFF. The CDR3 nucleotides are TGTGCCAGCAGCCAACCTGGACAGGGCGATGAAAAACTGTTTTTT.

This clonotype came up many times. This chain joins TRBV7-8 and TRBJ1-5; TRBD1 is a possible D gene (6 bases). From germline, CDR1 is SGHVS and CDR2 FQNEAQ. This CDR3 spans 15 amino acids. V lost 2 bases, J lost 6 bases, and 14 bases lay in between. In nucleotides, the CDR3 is TGTGCCAGCAGCTTATTTCAGGGGCCGAGTCAGCCCCAGCATTTT. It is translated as CASSLFQGPSQPQHF.

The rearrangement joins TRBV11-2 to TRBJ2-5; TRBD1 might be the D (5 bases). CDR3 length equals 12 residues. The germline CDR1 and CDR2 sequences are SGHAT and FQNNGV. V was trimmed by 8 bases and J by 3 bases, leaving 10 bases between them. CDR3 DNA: TGTGCCAGCGGCCAAGGGGAAGAGACCCAGTACTTC. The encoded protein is CASGQGEETQYF.

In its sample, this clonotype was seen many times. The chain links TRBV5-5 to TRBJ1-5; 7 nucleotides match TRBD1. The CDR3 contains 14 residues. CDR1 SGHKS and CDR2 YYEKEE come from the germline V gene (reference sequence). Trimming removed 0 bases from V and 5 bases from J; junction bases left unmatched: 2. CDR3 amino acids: CASSLGGGYQPQHF. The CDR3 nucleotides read TGTGCCAGCAGCTTGGGAGGGGGCTATCAGCCCCAGCATTTT.

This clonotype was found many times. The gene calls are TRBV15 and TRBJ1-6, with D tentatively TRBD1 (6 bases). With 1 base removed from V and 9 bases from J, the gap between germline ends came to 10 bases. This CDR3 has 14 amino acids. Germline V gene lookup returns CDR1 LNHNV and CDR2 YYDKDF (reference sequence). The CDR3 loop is CATSRGGGGSPLHF. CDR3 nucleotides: TGTGCCACCAGCAGAGGAGGGGGAGGTTCACCCCTCCACTTT.

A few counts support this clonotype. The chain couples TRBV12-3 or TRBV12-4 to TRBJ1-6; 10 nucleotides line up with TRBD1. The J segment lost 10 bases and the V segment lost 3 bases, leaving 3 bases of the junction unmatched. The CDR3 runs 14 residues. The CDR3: CASSFTGQGSPLHF. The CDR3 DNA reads TGTGCCAGCAGTTTTACGGGACAGGGGTCACCCCTCCACTTT.

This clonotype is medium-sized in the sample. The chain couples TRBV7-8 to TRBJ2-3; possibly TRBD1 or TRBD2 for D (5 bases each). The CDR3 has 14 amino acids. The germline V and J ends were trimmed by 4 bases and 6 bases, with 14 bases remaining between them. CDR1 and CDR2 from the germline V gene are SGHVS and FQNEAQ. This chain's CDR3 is CASSWDQPGDTQYF. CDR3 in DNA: TGTGCCAGCAGCTGGGACCAGCCAGGGGATACGCAGTATTTT.

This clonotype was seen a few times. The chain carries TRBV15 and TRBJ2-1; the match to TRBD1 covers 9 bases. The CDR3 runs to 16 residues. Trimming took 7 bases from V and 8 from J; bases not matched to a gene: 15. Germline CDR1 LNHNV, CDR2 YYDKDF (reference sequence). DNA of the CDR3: TGTGCCACCAAACACTCCCCCGGGACAGGGAGGGATGAGCAGTTCTTC. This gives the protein CATKHSPGTGRDEQFF.

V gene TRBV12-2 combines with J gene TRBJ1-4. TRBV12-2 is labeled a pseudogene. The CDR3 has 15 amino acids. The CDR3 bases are TGTGCAAGTCGCTTAAGTCGGGGAACTAATGAAAAACTGTTTTTT. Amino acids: CASRLSRGTNEKLFF.

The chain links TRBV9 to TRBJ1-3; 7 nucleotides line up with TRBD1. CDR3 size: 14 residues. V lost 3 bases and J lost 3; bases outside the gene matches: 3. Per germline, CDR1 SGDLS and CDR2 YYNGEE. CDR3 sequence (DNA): TGTGCCAGCAGCGATACAGGGGATGGAAACACCATATATTTT. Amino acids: CASSDTGDGNTIYF.

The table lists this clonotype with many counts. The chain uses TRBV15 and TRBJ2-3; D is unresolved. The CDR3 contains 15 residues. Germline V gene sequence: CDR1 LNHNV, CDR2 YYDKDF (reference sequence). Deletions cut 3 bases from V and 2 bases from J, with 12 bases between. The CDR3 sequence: CATSRGTDSTDTQYF. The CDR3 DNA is TGTGCCACCAGCAGGGGAACAGATTCCACAGATACGCAGTATTTT.

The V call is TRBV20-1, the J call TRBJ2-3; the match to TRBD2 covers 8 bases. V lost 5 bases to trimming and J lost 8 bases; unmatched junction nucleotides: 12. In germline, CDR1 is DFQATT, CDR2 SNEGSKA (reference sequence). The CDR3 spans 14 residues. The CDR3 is CSALSGGKYGTQYF. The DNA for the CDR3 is TGCAGTGCTCTAAGCGGGGGCAAGTATGGTACGCAGTATTTT.

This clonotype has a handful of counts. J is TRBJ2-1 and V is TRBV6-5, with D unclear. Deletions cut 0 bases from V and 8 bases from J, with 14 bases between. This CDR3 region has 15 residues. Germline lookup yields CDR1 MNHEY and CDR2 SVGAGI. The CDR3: CASSYSPRGRDEQFF. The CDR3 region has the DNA TGTGCCAGCAGTTACTCGCCTAGAGGACGGGATGAGCAGTTCTTC.

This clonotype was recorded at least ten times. CDR3 region: CASSSGNTDTQYF. Here the CDR3 DNA reads TGTGCCAGCAGCTCCGGAAACACAGATACGCAGTATTTT. This sequence joins TRBV28 and TRBJ2-3; D unresolved. The germline CDR1 and CDR2 sequences are MDHEN and SYDVKM. Trimming took 6 bases from V and 2 from J, leaving 9 bases between them. CDR3 length equals 13 residues.

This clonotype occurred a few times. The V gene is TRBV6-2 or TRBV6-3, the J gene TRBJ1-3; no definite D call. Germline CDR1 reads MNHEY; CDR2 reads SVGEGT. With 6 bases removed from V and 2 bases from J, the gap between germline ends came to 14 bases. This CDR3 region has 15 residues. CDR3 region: CASSAKSEPGNTIYF. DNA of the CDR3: TGTGCCAGCAGCGCCAAGAGCGAACCTGGAAACACCATATATTTT.

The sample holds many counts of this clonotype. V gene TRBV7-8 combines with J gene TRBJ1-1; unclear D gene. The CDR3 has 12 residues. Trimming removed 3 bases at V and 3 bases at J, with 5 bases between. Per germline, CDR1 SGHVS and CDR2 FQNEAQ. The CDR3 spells CASSFSYTEAFF. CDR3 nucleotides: TGTGCCAGCAGCTTTAGTTACACTGAAGCTTTCTTT.